The subject of this entry is one T cell receptor (beta chain). This entry comes from a study of blood T cell repertoires in COVID-19. The germline CDR1 and CDR2 sequences are SQVTM and ANQGSEA. This CDR3 contains 14 residues. V lost 6 bases, J lost 5 bases, and 12 bases stayed unmatched. Study processing details: Estimation of nucleated cell counts was performed using reference gene primer amplification. TCRdb keeps only in-frame clones here, not all; method: immunoSEQ multiplex PCR. That table gives V, J and clone size, and the DNA gave D and trimming. The sample records around 89,000 clones, about 87% being singletons.

The rearrangement links TRBV29-1 to TRBJ1-2; TRBD1 matches at 7 bases. The sequencing sample was made of peripheral blood. This receptor was identified in a man in his sixties with acute or convalescent COVID-19. The CDR3 loop is CSVGITGEGYGYTF. The CDR3 coding sequence is TGCAGCGTCGGGATCACAGGGGAAGGATATGGCTACACCTTC.